The rows below give T cell receptor beta chains drawn from one sample of a study of siplizumab effects on memory and regulatory T cells. Antigen specificity for these receptors is unknown. Assay used: immunoSEQ multiplex PCR; TCRdb lists only in-frame clones, some missing. The table lists approximately 10,000 clones, almost 40% of them singletons. The sequenced sample was CFSE-low (dividing) CD4+ T cells sorted from an allogeneic mixed lymphocyte reaction. The receptors derive from a human donor in good health; the cells came from an allogeneic mixed lymphocyte reaction. CDR3s include the opening cysteine and the closing phenylalanine or tryptophan. D genes are given only for firm matches. Clone size is stated in some rows and not others, as once, few, many or a class when expanded.

j_gene | v_gene | d_gene | abundance | CDR3nt | CDR3aa
TRBJ1-6 | TRBV2 | . | . | TGTGCCAGTGGGGGGGGATTAGGATCACCCCTCCACTTT | CASGGGLGSPLHF
TRBJ1-1 | TRBV7-9 | . | medium-sized | TGTGCCAGCAGCCCCGTTTATGGCGTGGGGGCCACTGAAGCTTTCTTT | CASSPVYGVGATEAFF
TRBJ2-5 | TRBV18 | TRBD2 | . | TGTGCCAGCTCACCAGACTGGGAGGGGAGGGAGACCCAGTACTTC | CASSPDWEGRETQYF
TRBJ2-3 | TRBV7-2 | . | . | TGTGCCAGCAGCCCACATAGCGGAACAGATACGCAGTATTTT | CASSPHSGTDTQYF
TRBJ1-5 | TRBV14 | . | medium-sized | TGTGCCAGCAGCCCAGGGGTCAATCAGCCCCAGCATTTT | CASSPGVNQPQHF
TRBJ1-2 | TRBV5-1 | TRBD1 | medium-sized | TGCGCCAGCAGCTTGAAAGGGGGCGCAGACTATGGCTACACCTTC | CASSLKGGADYGYTF
TRBJ2-3 | TRBV7-2 | TRBD1 | . | TGTGCCAGCAGCTCCGACAGGGGGTGGACAGATACGCAGTATTTT | CASSSDRGWTDTQYF
TRBJ2-6 | TRBV5-1 | . | . | TGCGCCAGCAGCTTGGCCGGGGGTGTGGGAGGGGCCAACGTCCTGACTTTC | CASSLAGGVGGANVLTF
TRBJ2-3 | TRBV29-1 | . | medium-sized | TGCAGCGTTTCAGGGCAGGTCGGGACAGATACGCAGTATTTT | CSVSGQVGTDTQYF
TRBJ1-1 | TRBV19 | . | . | TGTGCCAGTAGTCTAGCAGGAACGGCGAACACTGAAGCTTTCTTT | CASSLAGTANTEAFF
TRBJ2-7 | TRBV5-1 | TRBD2 | medium-sized | TGCGCCAGCAGCTTGGGGGGACTAGCGGTTCCCTACGAGCAGTACTTC | CASSLGGLAVPYEQYF
TRBJ2-7 | TRBV5-1 | . | medium-sized | TGCGCCAGCAGCTTGGCCTCTGGAGAGCAGTACTTC | CASSLASGEQYF
TRBJ2-3 | TRBV6-1 | . | . | TGTGCCACCACCAGAGGGAGCACAGATACGCAGTATTTT | CATTRGSTDTQYF
TRBJ1-1 | TRBV5-1 | . | . | TGCGCCAGCAAGGAAGGGGTTTACACTGAAGCTTTCTTT | CASKEGVYTEAFF
TRBJ2-7 | TRBV7-1 | TRBD2 | . | TGTGCCAGCAGCGACCGACTAGCGGGAGTGAATGAGCAGTACTTC | CASSDRLAGVNEQYF
TRBJ2-6 | TRBV11-2 | . | . | TGTGCCAGCAGCTTATGGGCCCCCCGGCGCTCTGGGGCCAACGTCCTGACTTTC | CASSLWAPRRSGANVLTF
TRBJ1-1 | TRBV11-2 | . | . | TGTGCCAGCAGCTTATACAGGGCGAACACTGAAGCTTTCTTT | CASSLYRANTEAFF
TRBJ2-5 | TRBV5-5 | TRBD2 | medium-sized | TGTGCCAGCAGCGAGGGACTAGCGGGAGTAGAGACCCAGTACTTC | CASSEGLAGVETQYF
TRBJ1-2 | TRBV28 | . | . | TGTGCCAGCAGTTCCGGGACCTATGGCTACACCTTC | CASSSGTYGYTF
TRBJ2-3 | TRBV5-1 | TRBD2 | . | TGCGCCAGCAGCCAAATACCGGGACTAGCGGAGGGGGCAGATACGCAGTATTTT | CASSQIPGLAEGADTQYF
TRBJ1-6 | TRBV5-8 | . | . | TGTGCCAGCAGCCGTAACACGAAACCCCTCCACTTT | CASSRNTKPLHF
TRBJ1-6 | TRBV28 | TRBD1 | . | TGTGCCAGCAGGCAGGGGGCAACACCCCTCCACTTT | CASRQGATPLHF
TRBJ2-2 | TRBV7-9 | TRBD2 | . | TGTGCCAGCAGCCCAGCCGGGAGGGAGGGCACCGGGGAGCTGTTTTTT | CASSPAGREGTGELFF
TRBJ2-3 | TRBV6-5 | . | . | TGTGCCAGCAGTGAGGCGCGGTCCACAGATACGCAGTATTTT | CASSEARSTDTQYF
TRBJ2-7 | TRBV28 | . | . | TGTGCCAGCAGGCGCGGACTGAGGGAGCAGTACTTC | CASRRGLREQYF
TRBJ1-5 | TRBV6-1 | TRBD1 | few | TGTGCCAGCAGTAGGACAGGGAGGGATCAGCCCCAGCATTTT | CASSRTGRDQPQHF
TRBJ2-1 | TRBV5-1 | TRBD2 | . | TGCGCCAGCAGGAGCGGGATCCCCCTCAATGAGCAGTTCTTC | CASRSGIPLNEQFF
TRBJ2-1 | TRBV10-3 | TRBD1 | . | TGTGCCATCAGCCGGGACAGGGGGATCAATGAGCAGTTCTTC | CAISRDRGINEQFF
TRBJ2-7 | TRBV11-3 | . | . | TGTGCCAGCAGCCCCCGAGCGGGCCCCTACGAGCAGTACTTC | CASSPRAGPYEQYF
TRBJ1-5 | TRBV6-1 | TRBD1 | . | TGTGCCAGCAGTTGGACAGGGGTCCGCAATCAGCCCCAGCATTTT | CASSWTGVRNQPQHF
TRBJ2-7 | TRBV11-2 | . | medium-sized | TGTGCCAGCAGCATCCTCAGGGTCTCCTACGAGCAGTACTTC | CASSILRVSYEQYF
TRBJ2-3 | TRBV5-1 | TRBD2 | few | TGCGCCAGCAGCGTGGGAGGGGGCACAGATACGCAGTATTTT | CASSVGGGTDTQYF
TRBJ2-1 | TRBV29-1 | TRBD2 | . | TGCAGCGTTTTCGCGGGAGCAAGTTCCTACAATGAGCAGTTCTTC | CSVFAGASSYNEQFF
TRBJ2-1 | TRBV6-5 | . | . | TGTGCCAGCAGTTACTTGGGGGCAGGGGCGCCCCGTTTTTATTTCTTC | CASSYLGAGAPRFYFF
TRBJ1-5 | TRBV18 | TRBD1 | medium-sized | TGTGCCAGCTCACTCCAGGGGACAGGGGACGGCCAGCCCCAGCATTTT | CASSLQGTGDGQPQHF
TRBJ2-1 | TRBV7-9 | TRBD2 | . | TGTGCCAGCAGCGGCAGGACTAGCGGGCCCCTAAGGGATGAGCAGTTCTTC | CASSGRTSGPLRDEQFF
TRBJ1-3 | TRBV7-7 | . | . | TGTGCTAGCAGCCTCATGAGCGGAGCTGGAAACACCATATATTTT | CASSLMSGAGNTIYF
TRBJ2-5 | TRBV30 | . | . | TGTGCCTGGAGCCAAAAGGGCTTTAAGTACCAAGAGACCCAGTACTTC | CAWSQKGFKYQETQYF
TRBJ2-7 | TRBV29-1 | . | few | TGCAGCGTAGTTCCGGACAGTGCCACCTACGAGCAGTACTTC | CSVVPDSATYEQYF
TRBJ2-1 | TRBV19 | . | . | TGTGCCAGTAGTCCTAGGCGGGCTAGTAATGAGCAGTTCTTC | CASSPRRASNEQFF
TRBJ1-1 | TRBV6-5 | TRBD1 | . | TGTGCCAGCTCGGCGGGACAGGGGGTTACTGAAGCTTTCTTT | CASSAGQGVTEAFF
TRBJ1-2 | TRBV27 | . | . | TGTGCCAGCAGTCCTAGGGGGGTTGGTGGGGCCAGTGGCTACACCTTC | CASSPRGVGGASGYTF
TRBJ2-1 | TRBV18 | . | . | TGTGCCAGCTCACCGACTCCAAGGGCGGGAAGAGAGCAGTTCTTC | CASSPTPRAGREQFF
TRBJ2-7 | TRBV18 | TRBD1 | medium-sized | TGTGCCAGCTCACTTGCCCGGACAGGGGGGGCCTACGAGCAGTACTTC | CASSLARTGGAYEQYF
TRBJ2-5 | TRBV7-2 | TRBD2 | . | TGTGCCAGCAGCTTCCTTGGGGTAGCGGGAGCCCAAGAGACCCAGTACTTC | CASSFLGVAGAQETQYF
TRBJ2-1 | TRBV9 | TRBD1 | once | TGTGCCAGCAGCTCCAGAGGGGACAGGGCGAGTAATGAGCAGTTCTTC | CASSSRGDRASNEQFF
TRBJ1-2 | TRBV6-5 | . | . | TGTGCCAGCAGCCGACAGTACTATGGCTACACCTTC | CASSRQYYGYTF
TRBJ2-7 | TRBV7-8 | . | . | TGTGCCAGCAGCTTAGCAGGGAGAAGTGTCTACGAGCAGTACTTC | CASSLAGRSVYEQYF
TRBJ1-1 | TRBV18 | . | few | TGTGCCAGCTCACCATCAAGGGTGGCTGAAGCTTTCTTT | CASSPSRVAEAFF
TRBJ1-2 | TRBV19 | . | . | TGTGCCAGTAGTATAGGAAATCCGGGATCCCTGAACTATGGCTACACCTTC | CASSIGNPGSLNYGYTF
TRBJ2-4 | TRBV7-2 | TRBD2 | . | TGTGCCAGCAGCTGGGGACTAGCGGGAAACATTCAGTACTTC | CASSWGLAGNIQYF
TRBJ2-3 | TRBV15 | . | medium-sized | TGTGCCACCAGCAGAGTCTACACAGATACGCAGTATTTT | CATSRVYTDTQYF
TRBJ2-1 | TRBV5-1 | TRBD1 | medium-sized | TGCGCCAGCAGCTTGGCCCAAACAGGGGGCAATGAGCAGTTCTTC | CASSLAQTGGNEQFF
TRBJ2-1 | TRBV2 | TRBD2 | . | TGTGCCAGCACACCTCGCGGAATAGCGGGAGGGACCGGTGAGCAGTTCTTC | CASTPRGIAGGTGEQFF
TRBJ2-2 | TRBV7-8 | TRBD2 | few | TGTGCCAGCAGCCCGGGACTAGCGGAAGGGAGGTTTTTT | CASSPGLAEGRFF
TRBJ1-2 | TRBV28 | . | medium-sized | TGTGCCAGCAGCATTCAGGGAGTTAACTATGGCTACACCTTC | CASSIQGVNYGYTF
TRBJ2-2 | TRBV5-1 | TRBD1 | few | TGCGCCAGCAGCTTTGGGGACAGGGTCACCGGGGAGCTGTTTTTT | CASSFGDRVTGELFF
TRBJ2-1 | TRBV6-1 | . | . | TGTGCCAGTGGAAAACTAGGCCCCTTCCTTAATGAGCAGTTCTTC | CASGKLGPFLNEQFF
TRBJ1-6 | TRBV30 | . | . | TGTGCCTGGAGTGTAGGATCACCCCTCCACTTT | CAWSVGSPLHF
TRBJ2-3 | TRBV6-1 | . | . | TGTGCCAGCACCCATTGGGGGAACACAGATACGCAGTATTTT | CASTHWGNTDTQYF